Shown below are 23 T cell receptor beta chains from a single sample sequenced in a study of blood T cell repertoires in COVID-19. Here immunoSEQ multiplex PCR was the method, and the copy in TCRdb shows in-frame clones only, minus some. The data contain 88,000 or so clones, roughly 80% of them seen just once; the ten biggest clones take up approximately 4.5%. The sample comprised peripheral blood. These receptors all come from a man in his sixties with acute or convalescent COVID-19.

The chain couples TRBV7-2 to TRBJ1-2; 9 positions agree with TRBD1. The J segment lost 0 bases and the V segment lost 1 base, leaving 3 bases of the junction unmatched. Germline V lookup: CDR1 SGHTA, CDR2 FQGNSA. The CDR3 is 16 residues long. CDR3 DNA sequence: TGTGCCAGCAGCTTAGTGGGGACAGGGACTAACTATGGCTACACCTTC. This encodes CASSLVGTGTNYGYTF.

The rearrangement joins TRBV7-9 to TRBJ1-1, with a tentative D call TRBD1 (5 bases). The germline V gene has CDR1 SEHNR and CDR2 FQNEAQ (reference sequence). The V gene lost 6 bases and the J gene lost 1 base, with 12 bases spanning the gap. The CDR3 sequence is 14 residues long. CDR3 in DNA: TGTGCCAGCAGTGGGGGGACGGAGAACACTGAAGCTTTCTTT. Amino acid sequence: CASSGGTENTEAFF.

CDR3 sequence: CASSEYRGGGEQFF. In DNA, the CDR3 is TGTGCCAGCAGTGAGTACAGGGGCGGAGGTGAGCAGTTCTTC. The V and J genes are TRBV6-4 and TRBJ2-1, with 7 nucleotides matching TRBD1. The V gene end was trimmed by 3 bases and the J gene end by 9 bases; junction bases not matched to a gene: 8. Per germline, CDR1 MRHNA and CDR2 SNTAGT. The CDR3 extends over 14 amino acids.

DNA of the CDR3: TGTGCCAGCAGCTTTACTGACCCGACAGGGTCTTTACCGCAGTACTTC. Protein: CASSFTDPTGSLPQYF. The gene calls are TRBV5-5 and TRBJ2-7, with TRBD1 matching 7 bases. The junction had 17 bases not matched to a gene; V was cut back by 2 bases and J by 9 bases. Germline V gene lookup returns CDR1 SGHKS and CDR2 YYEKEE (reference sequence). This CDR3 has 16 amino acids.

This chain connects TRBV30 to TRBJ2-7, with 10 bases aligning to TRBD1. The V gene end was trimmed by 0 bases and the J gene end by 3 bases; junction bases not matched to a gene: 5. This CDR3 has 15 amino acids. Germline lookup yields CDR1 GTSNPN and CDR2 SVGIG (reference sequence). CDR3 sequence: CAWSVGTGVIYEQYF. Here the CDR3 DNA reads TGTGCCTGGAGTGTGGGGACAGGGGTAATCTACGAGCAGTACTTC.

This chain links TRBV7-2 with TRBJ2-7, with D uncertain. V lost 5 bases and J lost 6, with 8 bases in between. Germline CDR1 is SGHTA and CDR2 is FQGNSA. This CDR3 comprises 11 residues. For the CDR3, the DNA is TGTGCCAGCAGCGGCGCGGCCGAGCAGTACTTC. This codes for CASSGAAEQYF.

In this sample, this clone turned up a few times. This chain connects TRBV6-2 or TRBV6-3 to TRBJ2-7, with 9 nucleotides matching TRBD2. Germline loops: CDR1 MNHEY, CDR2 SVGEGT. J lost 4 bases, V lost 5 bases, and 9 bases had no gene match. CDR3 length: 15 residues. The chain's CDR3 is CASSTPAGGVYEQYF. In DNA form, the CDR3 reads TGTGCCAGCAGTACCCCAGCGGGAGGCGTTTACGAGCAGTACTTC.

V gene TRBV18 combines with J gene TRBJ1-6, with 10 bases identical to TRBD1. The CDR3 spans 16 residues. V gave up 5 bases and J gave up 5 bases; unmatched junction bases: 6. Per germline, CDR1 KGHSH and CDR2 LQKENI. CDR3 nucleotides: TGTGCCAGCTCAGAGAGACAGGGGGCGAATAATTCACCCCTCCACTTT. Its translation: CASSERQGANNSPLHF.

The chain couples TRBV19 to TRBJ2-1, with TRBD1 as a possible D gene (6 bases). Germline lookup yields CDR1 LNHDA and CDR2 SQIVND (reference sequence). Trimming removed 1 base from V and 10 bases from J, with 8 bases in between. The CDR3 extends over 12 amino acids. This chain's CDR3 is CASSIGGTEQFF. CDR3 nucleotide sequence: TGTGCCAGTAGTATAGGGGGGACAGAGCAGTTCTTC.

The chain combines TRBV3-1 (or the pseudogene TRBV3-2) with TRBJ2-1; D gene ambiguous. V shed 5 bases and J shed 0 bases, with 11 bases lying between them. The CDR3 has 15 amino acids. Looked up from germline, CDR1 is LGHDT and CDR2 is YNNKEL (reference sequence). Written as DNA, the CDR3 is TGTGCCAGCAGCTATACGCTAAGCTCCTACAATGAGCAGTTCTTC. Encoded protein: CASSYTLSSYNEQFF.

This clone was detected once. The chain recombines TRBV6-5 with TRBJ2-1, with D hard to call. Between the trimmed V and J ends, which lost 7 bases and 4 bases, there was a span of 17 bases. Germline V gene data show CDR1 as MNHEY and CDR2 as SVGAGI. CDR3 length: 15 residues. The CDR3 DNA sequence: TGTGCCAGCACCGAGAAGCTGAGAGGATACAATGAGCAGTTCTTC. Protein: CASTEKLRGYNEQFF.

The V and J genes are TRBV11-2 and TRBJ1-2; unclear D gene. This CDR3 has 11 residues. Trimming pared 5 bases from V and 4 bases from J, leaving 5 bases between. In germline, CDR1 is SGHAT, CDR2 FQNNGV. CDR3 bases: TGTGCCAGCAGCCTGAGCTATGGCTACACCTTC. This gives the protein CASSLSYGYTF.

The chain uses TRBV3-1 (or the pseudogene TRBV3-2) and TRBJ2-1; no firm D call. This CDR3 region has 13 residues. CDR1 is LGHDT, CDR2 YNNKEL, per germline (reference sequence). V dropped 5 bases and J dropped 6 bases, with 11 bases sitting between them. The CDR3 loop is CASSISGRNEQFF. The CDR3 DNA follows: TGTGCCAGCAGCATCTCAGGTCGCAATGAGCAGTTCTTC.

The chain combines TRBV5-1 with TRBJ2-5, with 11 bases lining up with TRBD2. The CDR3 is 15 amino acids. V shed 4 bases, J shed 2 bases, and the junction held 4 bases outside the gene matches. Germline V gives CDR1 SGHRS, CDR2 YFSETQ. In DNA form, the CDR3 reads TGCGCCAGCAGCCAGACTAGCGGGAAGCAAGAGACCCAGTACTTC. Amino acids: CASSQTSGKQETQYF.

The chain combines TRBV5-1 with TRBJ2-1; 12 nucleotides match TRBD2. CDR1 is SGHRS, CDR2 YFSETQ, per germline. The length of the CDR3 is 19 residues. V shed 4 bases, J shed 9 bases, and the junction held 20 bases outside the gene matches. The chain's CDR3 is CASSKGLAGIILGQGEQFF. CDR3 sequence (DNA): TGCGCCAGCAGCAAGGGACTAGCGGGCATTATCCTAGGGCAGGGTGAGCAGTTCTTC.

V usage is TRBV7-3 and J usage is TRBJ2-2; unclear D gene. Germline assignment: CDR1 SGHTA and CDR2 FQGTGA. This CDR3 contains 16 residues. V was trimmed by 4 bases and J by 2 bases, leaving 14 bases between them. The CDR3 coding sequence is TGTGCCAGCAGCTCTCGCGAGCGCATCAACACCGGGGAGCTGTTTTTT. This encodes CASSSRERINTGELFF.

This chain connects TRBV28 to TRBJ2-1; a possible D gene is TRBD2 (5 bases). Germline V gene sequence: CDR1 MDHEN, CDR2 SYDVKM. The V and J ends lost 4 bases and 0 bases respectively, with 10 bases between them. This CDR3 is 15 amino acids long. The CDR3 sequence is CASSYQRISYNEQFF. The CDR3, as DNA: TGTGCCAGCAGTTACCAGCGGATCTCCTACAATGAGCAGTTCTTC.

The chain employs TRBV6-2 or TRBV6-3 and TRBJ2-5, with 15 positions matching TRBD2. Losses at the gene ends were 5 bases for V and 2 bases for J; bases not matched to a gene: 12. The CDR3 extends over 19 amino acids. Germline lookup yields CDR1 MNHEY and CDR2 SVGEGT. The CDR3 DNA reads TGTGCCAGCAGTCACCCCGGACTAGCGGGGGGGCGCCCGCAAGAGACCCAGTACTTC. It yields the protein CASSHPGLAGGRPQETQYF.

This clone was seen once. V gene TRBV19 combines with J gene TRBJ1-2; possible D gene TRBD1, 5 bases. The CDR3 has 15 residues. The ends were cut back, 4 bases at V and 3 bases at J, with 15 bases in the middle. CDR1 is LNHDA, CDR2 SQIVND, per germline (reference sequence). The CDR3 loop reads CASSTAGFGDYGYTF. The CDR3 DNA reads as TGTGCCAGTAGTACTGCAGGGTTCGGCGACTATGGCTACACCTTC.

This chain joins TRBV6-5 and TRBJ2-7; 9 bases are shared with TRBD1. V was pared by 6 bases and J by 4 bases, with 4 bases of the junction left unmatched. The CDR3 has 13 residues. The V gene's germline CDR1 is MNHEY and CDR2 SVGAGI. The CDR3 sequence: CASSPDRGYEQYF. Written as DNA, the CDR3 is TGTGCCAGCAGCCCGGACAGGGGATACGAGCAGTACTTC.

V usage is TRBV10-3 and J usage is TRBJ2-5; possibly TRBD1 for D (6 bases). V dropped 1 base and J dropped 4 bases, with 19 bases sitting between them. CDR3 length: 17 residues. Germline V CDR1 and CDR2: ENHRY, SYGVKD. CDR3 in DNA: TGTGCCATCAGTGAGTGGGGGCCGGCCGTCTTGCGAGAGACCCAGTACTTC. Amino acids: CAISEWGPAVLRETQYF.

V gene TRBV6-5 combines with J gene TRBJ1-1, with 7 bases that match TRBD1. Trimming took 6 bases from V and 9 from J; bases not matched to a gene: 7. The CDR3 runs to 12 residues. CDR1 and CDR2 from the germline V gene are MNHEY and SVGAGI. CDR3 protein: CASRDPGQKAFF. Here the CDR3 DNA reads TGTGCCAGCAGGGACCCGGGACAGAAAGCTTTCTTT.

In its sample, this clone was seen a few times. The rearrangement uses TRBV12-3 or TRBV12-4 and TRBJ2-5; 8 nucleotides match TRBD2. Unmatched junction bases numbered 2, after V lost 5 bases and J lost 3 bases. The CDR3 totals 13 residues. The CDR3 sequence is CASSRSGEETQYF. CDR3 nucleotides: TGTGCCAGCAGTCGTAGCGGGGAAGAGACCCAGTACTTC.